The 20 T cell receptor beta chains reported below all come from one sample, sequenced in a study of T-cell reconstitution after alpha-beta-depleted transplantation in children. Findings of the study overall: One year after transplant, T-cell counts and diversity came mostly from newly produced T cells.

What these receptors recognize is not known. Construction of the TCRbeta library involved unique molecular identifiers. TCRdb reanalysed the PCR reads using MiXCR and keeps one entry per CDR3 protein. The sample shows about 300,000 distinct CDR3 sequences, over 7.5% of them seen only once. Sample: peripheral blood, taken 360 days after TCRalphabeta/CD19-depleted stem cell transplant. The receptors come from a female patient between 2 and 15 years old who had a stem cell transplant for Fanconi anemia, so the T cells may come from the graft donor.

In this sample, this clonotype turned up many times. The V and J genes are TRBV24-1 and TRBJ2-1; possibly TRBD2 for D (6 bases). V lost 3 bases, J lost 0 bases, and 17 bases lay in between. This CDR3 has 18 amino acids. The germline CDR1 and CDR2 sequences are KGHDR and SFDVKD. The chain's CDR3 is CATSDPGAGPHSYNEQFF. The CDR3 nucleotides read TGTGCCACCAGTGATCCCGGAGCGGGCCCACACTCCTACAATGAGCAGTTCTTC.

The CDR3 sequence is CASSEEGNYGYTF. CDR3 nucleotide sequence: TGCGCCAGCAGCGAGGAGGGGAACTATGGCTACACCTTC. V is TRBV5-1 and J is TRBJ1-2, with a weak D call TRBD1 (5 bases). Trimming took 4 bases from V and 2 from J, leaving 9 bases between them. Germline CDR1 reads SGHRS; CDR2 reads YFSETQ. This CDR3 comprises 13 residues. Full variable domain (remainder filled in from reference TRBV5-1 and TRBJ1-2): KAGVTQTPRYLIKTRGQQVTLSCSPISGHRSVSWYQQTPGQGLQFLFEYFSETQRNKGNFPGRFSGRQFSNSRSEMNVSTLELGDSALYLCASSEEGNYGYTFGSGTRLTVV.

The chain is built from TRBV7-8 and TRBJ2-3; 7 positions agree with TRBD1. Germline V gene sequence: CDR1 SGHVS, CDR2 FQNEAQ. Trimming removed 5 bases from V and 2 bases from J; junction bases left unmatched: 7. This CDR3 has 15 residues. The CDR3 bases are TGTGCCAGCAGCGACAGGGCTGCCTCCACAGATACGCAGTATTTT. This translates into CASSDRAASTDTQYF.

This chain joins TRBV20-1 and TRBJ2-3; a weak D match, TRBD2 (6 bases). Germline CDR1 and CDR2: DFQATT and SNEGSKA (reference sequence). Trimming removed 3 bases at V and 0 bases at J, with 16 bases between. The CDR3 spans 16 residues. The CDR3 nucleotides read TGCAGTGCTAGCACGGGACGCGGGACTAGCACAGATACGCAGTATTTT. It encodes CSASTGRGTSTDTQYF.

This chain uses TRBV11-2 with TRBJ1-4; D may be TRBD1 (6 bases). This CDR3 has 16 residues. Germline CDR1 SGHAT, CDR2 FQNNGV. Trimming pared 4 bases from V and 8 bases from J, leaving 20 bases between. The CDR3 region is CASSSPYRERGEKLFF. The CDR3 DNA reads TGTGCCAGCAGCTCACCTTACAGGGAAAGAGGAGAAAAACTGTTTTTT.

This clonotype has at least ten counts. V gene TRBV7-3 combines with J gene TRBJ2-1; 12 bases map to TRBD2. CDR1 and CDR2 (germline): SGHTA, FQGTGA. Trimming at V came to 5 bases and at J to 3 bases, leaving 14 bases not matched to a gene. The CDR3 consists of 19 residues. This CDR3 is CASSPRPSGRALNYNEQFF. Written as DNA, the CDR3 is TGTGCCAGCAGCCCGAGACCTAGCGGGAGGGCCCTAAACTACAATGAGCAGTTCTTC.

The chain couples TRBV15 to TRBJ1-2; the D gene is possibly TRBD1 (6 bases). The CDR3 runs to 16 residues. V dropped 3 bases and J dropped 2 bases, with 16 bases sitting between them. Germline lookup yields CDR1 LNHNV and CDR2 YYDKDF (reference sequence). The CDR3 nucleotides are TGTGCCACCAGCAGCCACCTTCTCGGACAGAACTATGGCTACACCTTC. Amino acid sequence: CATSSHLLGQNYGYTF.

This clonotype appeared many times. In DNA, the CDR3 is TGTGCCAGCAACCGACCGGGACTAGGTCAAGAGACCCAGTACTTC. Translating it yields CASNRPGLGQETQYF. The genes are TRBV7-8 and TRBJ2-5, with 8 positions matching TRBD2. Germline V CDR1 and CDR2: SGHVS, FQNEAQ. The length of the CDR3 is 15 residues. V trimming: 7 bases; J trimming: 2 bases; junction bases outside the gene matches: 9.

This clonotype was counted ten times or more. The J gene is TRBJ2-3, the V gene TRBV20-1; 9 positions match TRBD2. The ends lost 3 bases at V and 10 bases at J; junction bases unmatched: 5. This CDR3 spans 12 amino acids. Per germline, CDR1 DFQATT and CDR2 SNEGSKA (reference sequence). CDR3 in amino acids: CSASSSGEAQYF. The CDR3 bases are TGCAGTGCTAGTTCTAGCGGGGAGGCGCAGTATTTT.

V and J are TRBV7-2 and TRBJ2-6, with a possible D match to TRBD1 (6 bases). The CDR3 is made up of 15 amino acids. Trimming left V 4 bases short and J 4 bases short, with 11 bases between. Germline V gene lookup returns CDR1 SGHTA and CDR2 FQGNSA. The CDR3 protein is CASSSTGSGANVLTF. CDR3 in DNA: TGTGCCAGCAGCTCAACAGGGTCCGGGGCCAACGTCCTGACTTTC.

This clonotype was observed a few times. The CDR3 DNA sequence: TGTGCCAGCAGCCCCTCGGGACTAGCGGAGGAAGAGACCCAGTACTTC. Translated: CASSPSGLAEEETQYF. The chain has TRBV4-2 and TRBJ2-5, with TRBD2 matching 11 bases. The CDR3 is 16 amino acids. Trimming at V came to 4 bases and at J to 3 bases, leaving 7 bases not matched to a gene. CDR1 and CDR2 (germline): LGHNA, YNFKEQ.

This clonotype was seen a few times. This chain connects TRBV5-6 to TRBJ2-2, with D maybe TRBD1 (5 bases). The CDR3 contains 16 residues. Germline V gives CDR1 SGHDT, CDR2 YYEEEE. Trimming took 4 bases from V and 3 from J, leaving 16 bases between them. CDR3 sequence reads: CASSHGRGADTGELFF. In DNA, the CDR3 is TGTGCCAGCAGCCACGGTAGGGGCGCGGACACCGGGGAGCTGTTTTTT.

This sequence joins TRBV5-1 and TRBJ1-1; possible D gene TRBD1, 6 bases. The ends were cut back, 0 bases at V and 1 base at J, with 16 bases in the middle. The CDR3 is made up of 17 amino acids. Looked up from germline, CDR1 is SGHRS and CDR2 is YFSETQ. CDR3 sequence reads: CASSLALLGQKNTEAFF. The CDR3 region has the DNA TGCGCCAGCAGCTTGGCCCTTCTAGGACAGAAGAACACTGAAGCTTTCTTT.

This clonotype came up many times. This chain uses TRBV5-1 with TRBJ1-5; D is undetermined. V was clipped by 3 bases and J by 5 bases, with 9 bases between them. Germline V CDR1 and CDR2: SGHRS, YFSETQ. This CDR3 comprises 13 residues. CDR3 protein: CASSSTIDQPQHF. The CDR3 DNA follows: TGCGCCAGCAGCTCAACAATCGATCAGCCCCAGCATTTT. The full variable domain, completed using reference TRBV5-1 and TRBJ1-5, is KAGVTQTPRYLIKTRGQQVTLSCSPISGHRSVSWYQQTPGQGLQFLFEYFSETQRNKGNFPGRFSGRQFSNSRSEMNVSTLELGDSALYLCASSSTIDQPQHFGDGTRLSIL.

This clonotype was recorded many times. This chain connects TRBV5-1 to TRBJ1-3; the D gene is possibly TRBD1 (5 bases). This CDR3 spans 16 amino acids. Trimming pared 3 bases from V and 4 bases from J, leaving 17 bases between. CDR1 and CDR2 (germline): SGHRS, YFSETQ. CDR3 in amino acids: CASSSETGISGNTIYF. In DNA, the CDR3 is TGCGCCAGCAGCTCAGAAACAGGAATCTCCGGAAACACCATATATTTT.

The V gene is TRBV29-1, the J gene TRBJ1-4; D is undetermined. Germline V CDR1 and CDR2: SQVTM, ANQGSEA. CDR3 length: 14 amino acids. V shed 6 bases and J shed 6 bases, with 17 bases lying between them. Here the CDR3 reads CSVYDPGGDEKLFF. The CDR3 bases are TGCAGCGTATACGACCCGGGCGGGGATGAAAAACTGTTTTTT.

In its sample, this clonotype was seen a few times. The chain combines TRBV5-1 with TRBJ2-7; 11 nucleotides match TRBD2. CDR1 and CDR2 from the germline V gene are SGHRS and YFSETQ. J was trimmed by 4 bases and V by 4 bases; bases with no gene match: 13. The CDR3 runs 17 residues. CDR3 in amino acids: CASSQFSKLAGAYEQYF. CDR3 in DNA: TGCGCCAGCAGCCAATTCTCAAAACTAGCGGGGGCGTACGAGCAGTACTTC.

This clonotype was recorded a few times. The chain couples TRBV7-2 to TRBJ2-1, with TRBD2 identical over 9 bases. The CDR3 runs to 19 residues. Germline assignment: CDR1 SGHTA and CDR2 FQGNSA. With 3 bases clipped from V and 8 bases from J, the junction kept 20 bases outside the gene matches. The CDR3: CASSFQRAGGTPGVHEQFF. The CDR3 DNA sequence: TGTGCCAGCAGCTTCCAACGAGCGGGGGGCACGCCAGGGGTTCATGAGCAGTTCTTC. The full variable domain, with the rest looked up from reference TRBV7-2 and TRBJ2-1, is GAGVSQSPSNKVTEKGKDVELRCDPISGHTALYWYRQSLGQGLEFLIYFQGNSAPDKSGLPSDRFSAERTGGSVSTLTIQRTQQEDSAVYLCASSFQRAGGTPGVHEQFFGPGTRLTVL.

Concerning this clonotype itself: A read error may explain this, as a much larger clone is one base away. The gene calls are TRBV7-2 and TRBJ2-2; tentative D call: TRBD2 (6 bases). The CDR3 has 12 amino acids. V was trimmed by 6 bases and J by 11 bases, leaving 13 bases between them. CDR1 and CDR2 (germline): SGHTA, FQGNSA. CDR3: CASRLGTVELFF. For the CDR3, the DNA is TGTGCCAGCAGACTCGGGACTGTAGAGCTGTTTTTT.

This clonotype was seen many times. CDR3 loop: CASSLVRQAIETQYF. CDR3 bases: TGTGCCAGCAGCTTGGTCCGACAGGCCATAGAGACCCAGTACTTC. The V call is TRBV5-6, the J call TRBJ2-5; TRBD1 is a possible D gene (6 bases). From germline, CDR1 is SGHDT and CDR2 YYEEEE. The CDR3 sequence is 15 residues long. V lost 0 bases, J lost 4 bases, and 13 bases lay in between.